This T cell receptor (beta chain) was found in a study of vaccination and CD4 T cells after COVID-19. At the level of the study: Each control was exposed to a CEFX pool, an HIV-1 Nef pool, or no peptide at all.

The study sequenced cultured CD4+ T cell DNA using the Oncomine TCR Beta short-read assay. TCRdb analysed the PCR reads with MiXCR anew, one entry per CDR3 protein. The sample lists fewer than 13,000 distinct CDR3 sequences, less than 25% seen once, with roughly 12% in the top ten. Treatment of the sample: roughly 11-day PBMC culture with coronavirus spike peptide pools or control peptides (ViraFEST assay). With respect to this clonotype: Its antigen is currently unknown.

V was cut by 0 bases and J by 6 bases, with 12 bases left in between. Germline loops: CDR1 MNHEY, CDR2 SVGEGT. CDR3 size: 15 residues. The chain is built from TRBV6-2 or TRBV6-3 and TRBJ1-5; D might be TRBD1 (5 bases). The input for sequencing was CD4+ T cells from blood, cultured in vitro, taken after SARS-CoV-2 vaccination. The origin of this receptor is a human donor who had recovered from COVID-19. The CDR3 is CASSYSGGGGQPQHF. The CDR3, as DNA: TGTGCCAGCAGTTACTCCGGGGGTGGGGGTCAGCCCCAGCATTTT.